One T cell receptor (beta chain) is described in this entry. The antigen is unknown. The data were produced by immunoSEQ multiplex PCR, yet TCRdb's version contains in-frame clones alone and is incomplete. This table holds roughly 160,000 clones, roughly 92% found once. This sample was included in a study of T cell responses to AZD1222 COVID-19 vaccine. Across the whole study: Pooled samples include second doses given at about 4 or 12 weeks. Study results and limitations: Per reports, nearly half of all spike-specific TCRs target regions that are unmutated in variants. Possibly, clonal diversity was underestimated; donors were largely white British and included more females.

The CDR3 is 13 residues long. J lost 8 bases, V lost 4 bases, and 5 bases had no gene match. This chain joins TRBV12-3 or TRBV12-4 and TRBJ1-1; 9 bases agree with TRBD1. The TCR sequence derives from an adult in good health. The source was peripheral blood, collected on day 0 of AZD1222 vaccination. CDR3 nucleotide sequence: TGTGCCAGCAGTTCTCGACAGGGGGTGGAAGCTTTCTTT. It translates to CASSSRQGVEAFF.